This T cell receptor (beta chain) was recorded in a study of OX40 agonist ivuxolimab in advanced cancers. Across the whole study: Every 2 weeks, ivuxolimab was infused into the patients intravenously at between 0.01 and 10 mg/kg.

Whole-study results and caveats: The CD4+ and CD8+ T cells in the blood had expanded clonally by week 6 at 0.1 to 3.0 mg/kg. More expanded clones were found, on average, in CD8+ than in CD4+ T cells.

This clone was recorded once. Its antigen remains unidentified. Assay: immunoSEQ multiplex PCR; the TCRdb copy retains only in-frame clones and omits some. Of about 21,000 clones listed, about 80% are singletons. This CDR3 is 16 amino acids long. Germline V gives CDR1 MNHEY, CDR2 SVGAGI. V lost 2 bases and J lost 5, with 15 bases in between. This chain uses TRBV6-5 with TRBJ2-2; either TRBD1 or TRBD2 may fit D (7 bases each). The origin of this receptor is an adult with an advanced solid tumor such as melanoma, head and neck, liver or kidney cancer. This specimen consisted of CD4+ or CD8+ T cells sorted from blood, obtained in a trial of the OX40 agonist ivuxolimab. The CDR3 coding sequence is TGTGCCAGCAGTTACCCCGTCCAGGGGGGGACCGGGGAGCTGTTTTTT. Residues: CASSYPVQGGTGELFF.